This record covers a single TCR beta chain. The antigen is undetermined. The source material, RNA transcripts, was used to amplify TCR beta CDR3 regions. TCR CDR3 underwent first-round RT-PCR with the HTBI primer set. TCRdb re-analysed the multiplex PCR reads in MiXCR, keeping a single row per CDR3 protein. The table has some 270,000 distinct CDR3 sequences, about an eighth seen once. The PBMCs were taken from approximately 9 ml of fresh peripheral blood. The CDR3 loop spans 17 amino acids. CDR1 SGHDT and CDR2 YYEEEE come from the germline V gene. V shed 0 bases, J shed 3 bases, and the junction held 5 bases outside the gene matches. This entry is derived from a study of T cells in Graves' hyperthyroidism and ophthalmopathy. Findings and limits, study-wide: Prediction of ophthalmopathy progression came a median roughly 6.7 months pre-onset.

The sample taken for sequencing was blood. This clonotype originated in a woman under 40 with Graves' hyperthyroidism that later progressed to Graves' ophthalmopathy. The chain links TRBV5-6 to TRBJ2-3; 12 bases are shared with TRBD2. CDR3 nucleotides: TGTGCCAGCAGCTTGGGGGCCCTAGCGGGAGGGACAGATACGCAGTATTTT. It translates to CASSLGALAGGTDTQYF.